This entry features one T cell receptor beta chain sequence. The sample belongs to a study of Ad26.COV2.S vaccination and SARS-CoV-2 variants. The CDR3 runs to 14 residues. Germline V CDR1 and CDR2: LNHDA, SQIVND (reference sequence). The V end was cut by 8 bases, the J end by 0 bases, with 13 bases between. Data came from immunoSEQ multiplex PCR; TCRdb stores just in-frame clones and leaves some out. The top ten clones hold about a sixth of a sample with over 85,000 clones, approximately 86% of them seen once. The source material was peripheral blood, sampled after recovery from COVID-19. V is TRBV19 and J is TRBJ2-5, with D possibly TRBD1 on 6 matching bases. The sequence was obtained from a human donor who had recovered from COVID-19. The CDR3 DNA reads TGTGCCAGTGGGGAGAACAGGGACCAAGAGACCCAGTACTTC. It translates to CASGENRDQETQYF.